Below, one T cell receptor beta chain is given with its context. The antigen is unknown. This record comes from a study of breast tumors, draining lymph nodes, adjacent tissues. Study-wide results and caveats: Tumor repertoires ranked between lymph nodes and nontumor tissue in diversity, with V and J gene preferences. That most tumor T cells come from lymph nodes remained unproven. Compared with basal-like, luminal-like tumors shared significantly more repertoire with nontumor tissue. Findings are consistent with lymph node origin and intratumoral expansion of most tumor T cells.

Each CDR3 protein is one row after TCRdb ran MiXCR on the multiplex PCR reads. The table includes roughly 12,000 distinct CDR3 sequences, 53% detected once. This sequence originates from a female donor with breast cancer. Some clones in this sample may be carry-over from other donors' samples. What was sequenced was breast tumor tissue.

DNA for the CDR3: TGCAGTGAAGGGAGGGGCAGCTACACCTTC. Amino acids: CSEGRGSYTF. The chain is built from TRBV20-1 and TRBJ1-2; D might be TRBD1 (5 bases). Between the trimmed V and J ends, which lost 7 bases and 9 bases, there was a span of 12 bases. From germline, CDR1 is DFQATT and CDR2 SNEGSKA (reference sequence). The length of the CDR3 is 10 residues.